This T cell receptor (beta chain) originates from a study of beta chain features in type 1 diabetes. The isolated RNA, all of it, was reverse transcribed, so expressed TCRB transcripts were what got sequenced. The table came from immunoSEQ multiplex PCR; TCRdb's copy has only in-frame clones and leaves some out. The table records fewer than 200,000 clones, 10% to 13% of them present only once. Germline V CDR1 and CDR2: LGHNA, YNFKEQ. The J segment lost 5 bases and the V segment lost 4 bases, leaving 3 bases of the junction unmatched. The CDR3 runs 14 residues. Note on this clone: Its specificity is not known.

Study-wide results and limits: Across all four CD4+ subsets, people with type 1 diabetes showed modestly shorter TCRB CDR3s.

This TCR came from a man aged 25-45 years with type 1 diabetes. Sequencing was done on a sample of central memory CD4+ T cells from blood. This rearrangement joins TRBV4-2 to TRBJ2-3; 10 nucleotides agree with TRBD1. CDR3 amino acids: CASSRGTGVDTQYF. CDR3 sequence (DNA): TGTGCCAGCAGCCGTGGGACAGGGGTAGATACGCAGTATTTT.